These 3 T cell receptor beta chains originate from one sample sequenced in a study of T cell responses to AZD1222 COVID-19 vaccine. This table comes from immunoSEQ multiplex PCR, and its TCRdb copy is limited to in-frame clones, with some not included. The sample shows about 97,000 clones, roughly 86% of them seen only once. The material was peripheral blood, obtained on day 0 of AZD1222 vaccination. The source of these receptors is an adult in good health.

This chain links TRBV3-1 (or the pseudogene TRBV3-2) with TRBJ1-5; D unresolved. The germline V and J ends were trimmed by 1 base and 4 bases, with 11 bases remaining between them. Germline lookup yields CDR1 LGHDT and CDR2 YNNKEL (reference sequence). CDR3 length: 15 amino acids. This chain's CDR3 is CASSQAGHINQPQHF. The CDR3 DNA reads as TGTGCCAGCAGCCAAGCTGGTCACATAAATCAGCCCCAGCATTTT.

The rearrangement joins TRBV10-3 to TRBJ2-3; 9 nucleotides match TRBD2. Germline V gene sequence: CDR1 ENHRY, CDR2 SYGVKD. CDR3 length equals 19 residues. V lost 3 bases to trimming and J lost 0 bases; unmatched junction nucleotides: 13. DNA of the CDR3: TGTGCCATCAGTGATCCTAGCGGGGCAGGCCTGTCTAGCACAGATACGCAGTATTTT. This sequence encodes CAISDPSGAGLSSTDTQYF.

The CDR3 coding sequence is TGTGCCAGCAGCCCCTCGGGAGGGGGAGGAACTGAAGCTTTCTTT. It is translated as CASSPSGGGGTEAFF. The rearrangement links TRBV7-2 to TRBJ1-1; D perhaps matches TRBD1 (6 bases). V shed 5 bases and J shed 5 bases, with 18 bases lying between them. The CDR3 runs 15 residues. Per germline, CDR1 SGHTA and CDR2 FQGNSA.